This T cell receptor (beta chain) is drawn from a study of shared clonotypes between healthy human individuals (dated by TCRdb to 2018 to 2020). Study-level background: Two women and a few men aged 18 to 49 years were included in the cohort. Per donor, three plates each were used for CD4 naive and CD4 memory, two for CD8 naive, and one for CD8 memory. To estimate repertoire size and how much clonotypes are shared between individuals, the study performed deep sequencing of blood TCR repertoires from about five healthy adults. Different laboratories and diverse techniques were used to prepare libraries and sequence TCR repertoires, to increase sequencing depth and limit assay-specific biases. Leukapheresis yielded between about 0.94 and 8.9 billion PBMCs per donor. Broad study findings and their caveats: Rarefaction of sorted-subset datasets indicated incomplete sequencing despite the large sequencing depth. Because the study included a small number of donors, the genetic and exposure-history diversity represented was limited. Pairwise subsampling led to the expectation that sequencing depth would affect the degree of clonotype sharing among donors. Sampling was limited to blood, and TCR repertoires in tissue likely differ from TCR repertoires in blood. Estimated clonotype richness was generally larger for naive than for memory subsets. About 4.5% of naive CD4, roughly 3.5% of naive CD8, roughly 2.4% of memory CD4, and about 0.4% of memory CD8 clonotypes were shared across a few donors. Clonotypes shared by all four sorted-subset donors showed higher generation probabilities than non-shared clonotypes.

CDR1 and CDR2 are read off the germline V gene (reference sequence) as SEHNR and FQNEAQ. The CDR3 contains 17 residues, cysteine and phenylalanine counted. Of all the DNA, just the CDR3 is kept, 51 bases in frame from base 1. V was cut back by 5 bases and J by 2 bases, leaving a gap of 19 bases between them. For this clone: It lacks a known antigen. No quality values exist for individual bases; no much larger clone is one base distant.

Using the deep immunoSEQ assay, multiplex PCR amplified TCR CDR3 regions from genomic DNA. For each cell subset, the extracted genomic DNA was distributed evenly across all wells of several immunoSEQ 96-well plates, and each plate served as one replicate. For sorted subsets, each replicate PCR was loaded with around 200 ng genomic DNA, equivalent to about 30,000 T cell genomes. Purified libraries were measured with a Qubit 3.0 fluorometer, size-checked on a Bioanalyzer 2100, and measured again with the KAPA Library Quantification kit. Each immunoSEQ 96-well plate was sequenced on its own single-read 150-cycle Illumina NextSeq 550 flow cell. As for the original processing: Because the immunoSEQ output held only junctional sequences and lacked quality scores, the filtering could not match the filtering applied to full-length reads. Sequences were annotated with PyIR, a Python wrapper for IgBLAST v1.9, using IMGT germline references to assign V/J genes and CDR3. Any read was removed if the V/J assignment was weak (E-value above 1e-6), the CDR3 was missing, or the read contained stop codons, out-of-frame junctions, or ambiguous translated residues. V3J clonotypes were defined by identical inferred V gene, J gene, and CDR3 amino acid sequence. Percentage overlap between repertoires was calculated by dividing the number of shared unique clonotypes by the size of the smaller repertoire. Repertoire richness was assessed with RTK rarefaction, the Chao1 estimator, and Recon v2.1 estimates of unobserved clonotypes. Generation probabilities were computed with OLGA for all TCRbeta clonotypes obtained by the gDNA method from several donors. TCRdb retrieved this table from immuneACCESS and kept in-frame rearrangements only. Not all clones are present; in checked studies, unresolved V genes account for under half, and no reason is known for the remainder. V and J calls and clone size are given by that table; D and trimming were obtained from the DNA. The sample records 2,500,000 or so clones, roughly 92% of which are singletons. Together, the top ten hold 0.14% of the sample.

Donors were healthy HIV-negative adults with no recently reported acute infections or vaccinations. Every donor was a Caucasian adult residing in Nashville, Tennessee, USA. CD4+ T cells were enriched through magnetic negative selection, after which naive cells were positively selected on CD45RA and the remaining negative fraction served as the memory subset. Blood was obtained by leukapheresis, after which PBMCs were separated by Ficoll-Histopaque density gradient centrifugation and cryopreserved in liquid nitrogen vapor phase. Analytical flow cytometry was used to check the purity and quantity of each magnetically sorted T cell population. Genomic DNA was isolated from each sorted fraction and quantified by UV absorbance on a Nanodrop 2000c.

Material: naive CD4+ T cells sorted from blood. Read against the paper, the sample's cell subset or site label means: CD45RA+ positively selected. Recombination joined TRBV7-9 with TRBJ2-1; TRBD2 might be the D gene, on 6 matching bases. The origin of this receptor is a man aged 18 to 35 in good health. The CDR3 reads CASSSFFRGYTYNEQFF. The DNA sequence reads TGTGCCAGCAGCAGCTTTTTTCGGGGGTACACCTACAATGAGCAGTTCTTC.